Following are 15 T cell receptor beta chains from one sample sequenced in a study of read filtering for tumor transcriptome and immune sequencing. From about 400 ng of RNA, a library with molecular barcoded alpha/delta and beta/gamma adaptors was made. TCRdb ran MiXCR on the reads and lists one entry per CDR3 protein. This table has under 150,000 distinct CDR3 sequences, about 12% appearing once. Input material: a population of CD138-negative cells sorted from bone marrow. The receptors come from a donor aged 40 or over with multiple myeloma.

This clonotype was observed a few times. V and J are TRBV19 and TRBJ2-2; no definite D call. CDR3 length: 13 amino acids. V was cut by 11 bases and J by 3 bases, with 13 bases left in between. Germline V gene sequence: CDR1 LNHDA, CDR2 SQIVND (reference sequence). In DNA form, the CDR3 reads TGTGCCCTTGGGCTAGAAGACACCGGGGAGCTGTTTTTT. It translates to CALGLEDTGELFF.

This clonotype has at least ten counts. This chain connects TRBV20-1 to TRBJ2-3; the match to TRBD1 covers 9 bases. V gave up 6 bases and J gave up 2 bases; unmatched junction bases: 6. The CDR3 extends over 14 amino acids. Per germline, CDR1 DFQATT and CDR2 SNEGSKA (reference sequence). The CDR3: CSAPGTGHTDTQYF. The CDR3, as DNA: TGCAGTGCCCCCGGGACAGGGCACACAGATACGCAGTATTTT.

This clonotype occurred many times. This chain connects TRBV10-3 to TRBJ1-1; no firm D call. CDR1 and CDR2 from the germline V gene are ENHRY and SYGVKD. There are 12 residues in the CDR3. V lost 10 bases and J 6 bases, leaving 15 bases between the germline ends. CDR3 protein: CATRPSRAEAFF. In nucleotides, the CDR3 is TGTGCCACCCGGCCATCGAGGGCTGAAGCTTTCTTT.

Remarks on this clonotype: Mismatch with germline at one junction end may stem from a read error. The chain couples TRBV7-3 to TRBJ2-7; TRBD1 or TRBD2 may be the D gene (5 bases each). The CDR3 runs 15 residues. Germline V lookup: CDR1 SGHTA, CDR2 FQGTGA. The CDR3 nucleotides are TGTGCCAGCAGCTCCGGGACCATGAGGGCCTACGGGCAGTACTTC. It is translated as CASSSGTMRAYGQYF.

This clonotype occurred many times. The rearrangement uses TRBV30 and TRBJ2-2; 9 bases agree with TRBD1. The V segment lost 2 bases and the J segment 5 bases; nucleotides outside the gene matches: 6. The CDR3 runs to 15 residues. The germline V gene has CDR1 GTSNPN and CDR2 SVGIG (reference sequence). The CDR3 DNA is TGTGCCTGGAGTCCGGACAGGGGAGGGACCGGGGAGCTGTTTTTT. Amino acids: CAWSPDRGGTGELFF.

The sample holds many counts of this clonotype. This chain joins TRBV20-1 and TRBJ1-1, with 7 bases fitting TRBD1. The CDR3 is 15 residues long. Germline trimming cut 5 bases from V and 1 base from J; bases unmatched to any gene: 10. Per germline, CDR1 DFQATT and CDR2 SNEGSKA (reference sequence). The CDR3 DNA is TGCAGTGCTCCACGCCTGACAGGGCCGAACACTGAAGCTTTCTTT. It encodes CSAPRLTGPNTEAFF.

This clonotype was seen ten or more times. This chain joins TRBV12-3 or TRBV12-4 and TRBJ2-6; the D call may be TRBD1 or TRBD2 (6 bases each). The V gene lost 4 bases and the J gene lost 0 bases, with 28 bases spanning the gap. The CDR3 totals 22 residues. CDR3 loop: CASSYRPWLAIQGGSGANVLTF. The CDR3, as DNA: TGTGCCAGCAGTTACAGGCCATGGCTAGCGATCCAAGGGGGCTCTGGGGCCAACGTCCTGACTTTC.

This clonotype showed up many times. The rearrangement joins TRBV7-8 to TRBJ2-1; 13 bases are a match to TRBD2. There are 16 residues in the CDR3. Trimming at V came to 5 bases and at J to 9 bases, leaving 10 bases not matched to a gene. Germline CDR1 is SGHVS and CDR2 is FQNEAQ. CDR3: CASSRLGLAGDIEQFF. For the CDR3, the DNA is TGTGCCAGCAGCCGATTAGGACTAGCGGGAGATATTGAGCAGTTCTTC.

This clonotype has a count of ten or more. The chain joins TRBV7-9 to TRBJ2-2; D not resolved. V lost 1 base and J 3 bases, leaving 9 bases between the germline ends. CDR3 length: 15 residues. Germline V lookup: CDR1 SEHNR, CDR2 FQNEAQ (reference sequence). As DNA, the CDR3 is TGTGCCAGCAGCTTAGGTTCCTCTTACACCGGGGAGCTGTTTTTT. Protein product: CASSLGSSYTGELFF.

The chain joins TRBV6-2 or TRBV6-3 to TRBJ2-5, with 7 nucleotides matching TRBD2. This CDR3 has 15 amino acids. Germline lookup yields CDR1 MNHEY and CDR2 SVGEGT. Trimming at V came to 4 bases and at J to 3 bases, leaving 8 bases not matched to a gene. The CDR3 sequence: CASSCKSAGEETQYF. The CDR3, as DNA: TGTGCCAGCAGTTGCAAGTCGGCGGGAGAAGAGACCCAGTACTTC.

This clonotype was seen a handful of times. The rearrangement uses TRBV11-2 and TRBJ2-1; D not resolved. The CDR3 spans 11 residues. Per the germline V gene, CDR1 is SGHAT and CDR2 is FQNNGV. DNA for the CDR3: TGTGCTAGCTCCCGGTACAATGAGCAGTTCTTC. Translated: CASSRYNEQFF.

This clonotype has at least ten counts. The V and J genes are TRBV27 and TRBJ2-6, with D uncertain. With 7 bases removed from V and 0 bases from J, the gap between germline ends came to 10 bases. CDR3 length: 15 amino acids. The germline V gene encodes CDR1 MNHEY and CDR2 SMNVEV (reference sequence). The CDR3 DNA reads as TGTGCCAGCACCATGGGTGTCTCTGGGGCCAACGTCCTGACTTTC. Its translation: CASTMGVSGANVLTF.

V gene TRBV19 combines with J gene TRBJ2-1, with TRBD1 matching over 10 bases. The germline V gene encodes CDR1 LNHDA and CDR2 SQIVND (reference sequence). This CDR3 region has 16 residues. J lost 3 bases, V lost 10 bases, and 12 bases had no gene match. The CDR3 is CATWGEGQGFYNEQFF. In DNA form, the CDR3 reads TGTGCCACCTGGGGAGAGGGACAGGGGTTCTACAATGAGCAGTTCTTC.

V and J are TRBV4-1 and TRBJ2-1; the D gene is possibly TRBD1 (6 bases). Germline lookup yields CDR1 MGHRA and CDR2 YSYEKL. Trimming removed 3 bases at V and 5 bases at J, with 17 bases between. The CDR3 length is 16 residues. CDR3 loop: CASSQPGVAIDNEQFF. In DNA form, the CDR3 reads TGCGCCAGCAGCCAGCCAGGGGTCGCAATTGACAATGAGCAGTTCTTC.

V and J are TRBV5-1 and TRBJ2-5; maybe TRBD1 (6 bases). Germline V gene lookup returns CDR1 SGHRS and CDR2 YFSETQ. The CDR3 spans 15 residues. V was clipped by 5 bases and J by 2 bases, with 16 bases between them. The CDR3 region has the DNA TGCGCCAGCAGTTCTCAACCCGGACAGCAAGAGACCCAGTACTTC. Its protein product is CASSSQPGQQETQYF.